This entry describes one TCR beta chain. CDR1 is SGHVS, CDR2 FQNEAQ, per germline. V was shortened by 6 bases and J by 0 bases, with 6 bases between the two germline ends. The CDR3 consists of 13 residues. The sample belongs to a study of T cells after yellow fever vaccination. Study details: Fractions low in cell number were prepared with SMART-Seq v4 Ultra Low Input.

Making TCR cDNA involved 5'RACE template switching, which added UMIs and a universal primer site. TCRdb re-analysed the 5' RACE reads in MiXCR, keeping a single row per CDR3 protein. The sample holds fewer than 400 distinct CDR3 sequences, 45% to 50% seen once. The source of this sequence is a man younger than 35 who received the YFV17D yellow fever vaccine. Sequenced material: PBMCs, either bulk or a sorted T-cell subset (CD4+, CD8+, memory, or dextramer-sorted; not recorded which), taken on the day of the first yellow fever vaccination. The chain recombines TRBV7-8 with TRBJ1-5; D remains ambiguous. CDR3 sequence: CASRGFSNQPQHF. The CDR3 DNA reads as TGTGCCAGCAGGGGTTTTAGCAATCAGCCCCAGCATTTT. The whole variable domain, filled in from reference TRBV7-8 and TRBJ1-5, reads GAGVSQSPRYKVAKRGQDVALRCDPISGHVSLFWYQQALGQGPEFLTYFQNEAQLDKSGLPSDRFFAERPEGSVSTLKIQRTQQEDSAVYLCASRGFSNQPQHFGDGTRLSIL.